The T cell receptor beta chain described here comes from a study of cytomegalovirus exposure and HLA in healthy donors. This clone was observed once. The antigen remains undetermined. This PCR relied on a set of 60 Vbeta primers and 13 Jbeta primers. Method: immunoSEQ multiplex PCR; TCRdb's copy keeps in-frame clones and lacks some. This repertoire shows around 140,000 clones, roughly four fifths found once; its top ten account for 0.75% to 0.95%. Overall study results and limits: The number of N-insertions in an Asian-associated ancestry cluster was reportedly below the 666-donor mean in a later analysis.

The germline V gene encodes CDR1 MNHNY and CDR2 SVGAGI (reference sequence). V was clipped by 7 bases and J by 2 bases, with 15 bases between them. The length of the CDR3 is 15 residues. Donors were nominally healthy when sampled, though unrecorded immune exposures were likely. This TCR was sampled from a woman aged 60-70 years in good health and CMV-seronegative. Sequencing was carried out using PBMCs. The V and J genes are TRBV6-6 and TRBJ1-5, with unresolved D. The CDR3 coding sequence is TGTGCCAGCACGCCGACTAGAAGGGGCAATCAGCCCCAGCATTTT. Protein sequence: CASTPTRRGNQPQHF.